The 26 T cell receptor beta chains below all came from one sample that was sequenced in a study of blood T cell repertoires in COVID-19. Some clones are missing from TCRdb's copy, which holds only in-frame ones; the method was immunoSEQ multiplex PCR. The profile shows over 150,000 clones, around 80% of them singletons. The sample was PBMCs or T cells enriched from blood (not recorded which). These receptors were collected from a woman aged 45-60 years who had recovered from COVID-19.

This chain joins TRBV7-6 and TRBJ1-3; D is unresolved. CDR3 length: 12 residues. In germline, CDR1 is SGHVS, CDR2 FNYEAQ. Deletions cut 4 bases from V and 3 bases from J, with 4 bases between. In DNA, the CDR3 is TGTGCCAGCAGCTCAGGTGGAAACACCATATATTTT. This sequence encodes CASSSGGNTIYF.

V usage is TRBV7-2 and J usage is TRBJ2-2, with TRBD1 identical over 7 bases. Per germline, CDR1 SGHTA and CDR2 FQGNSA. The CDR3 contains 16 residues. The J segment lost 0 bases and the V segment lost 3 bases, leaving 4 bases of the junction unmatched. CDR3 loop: CASSLRGQSNTGELFF. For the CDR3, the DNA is TGTGCCAGCAGCTTGAGGGGACAGTCGAACACCGGGGAGCTGTTTTTT.

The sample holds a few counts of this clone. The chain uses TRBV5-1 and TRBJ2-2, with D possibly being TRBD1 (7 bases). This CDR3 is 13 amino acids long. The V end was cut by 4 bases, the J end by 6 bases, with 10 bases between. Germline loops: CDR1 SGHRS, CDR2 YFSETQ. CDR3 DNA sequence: TGCGCCAGCAGCCGCGGGACAGCCGGGGAGCTGTTTTTT. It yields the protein CASSRGTAGELFF. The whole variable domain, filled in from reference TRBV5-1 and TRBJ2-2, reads KAGVTQTPRYLIKTRGQQVTLSCSPISGHRSVSWYQQTPGQGLQFLFEYFSETQRNKGNFPGRFSGRQFSNSRSEMNVSTLELGDSALYLCASSRGTAGELFFGEGSRLTVL.

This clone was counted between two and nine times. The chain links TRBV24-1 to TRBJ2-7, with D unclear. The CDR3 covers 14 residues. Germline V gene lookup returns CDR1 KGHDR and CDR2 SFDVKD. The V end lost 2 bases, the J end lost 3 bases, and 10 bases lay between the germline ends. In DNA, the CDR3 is TGTGCCACCAGTGATTCTTTGACTGACTACGAGCAGTACTTC. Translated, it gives CATSDSLTDYEQYF.

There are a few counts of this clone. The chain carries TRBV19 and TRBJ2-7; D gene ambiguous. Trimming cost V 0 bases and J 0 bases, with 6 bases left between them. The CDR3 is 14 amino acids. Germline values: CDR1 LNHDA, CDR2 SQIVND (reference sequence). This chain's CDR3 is CASSIDADSYEQYF. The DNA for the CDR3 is TGTGCCAGTAGTATAGATGCAGACTCCTACGAGCAGTACTTC.

The CDR3 region is CASSLAAPSADSNQPQHF. In nucleotides, the CDR3 is TGTGCCAGCAGTTTGGCAGCACCCTCCGCGGATAGCAATCAGCCCCAGCATTTT. The rearrangement links TRBV27 to TRBJ1-5, with D unresolved. The CDR3 runs to 18 residues. CDR1 MNHEY and CDR2 SMNVEV come from the germline V gene (reference sequence). The ends were cut back, 3 bases at V and 0 bases at J, with 18 bases in the middle.

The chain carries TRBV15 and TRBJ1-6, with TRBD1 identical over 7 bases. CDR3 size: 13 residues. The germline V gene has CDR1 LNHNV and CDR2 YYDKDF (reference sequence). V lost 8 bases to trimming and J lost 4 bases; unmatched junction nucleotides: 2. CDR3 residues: CATGTEYNSPLHF. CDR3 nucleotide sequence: TGTGCCACCGGGACAGAGTATAATTCACCCCTCCACTTT.

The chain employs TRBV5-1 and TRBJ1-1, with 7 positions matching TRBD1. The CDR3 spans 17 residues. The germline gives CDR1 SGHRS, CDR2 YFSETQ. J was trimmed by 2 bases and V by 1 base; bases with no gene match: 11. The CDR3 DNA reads TGCGCCAGCAGCTTGCGCGCACAGGGGACCCTCAACACTGAAGCTTTCTTT. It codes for CASSLRAQGTLNTEAFF. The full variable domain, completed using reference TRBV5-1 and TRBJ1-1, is KAGVTQTPRYLIKTRGQQVTLSCSPISGHRSVSWYQQTPGQGLQFLFEYFSETQRNKGNFPGRFSGRQFSNSRSEMNVSTLELGDSALYLCASSLRAQGTLNTEAFFGQGTRLTVV.

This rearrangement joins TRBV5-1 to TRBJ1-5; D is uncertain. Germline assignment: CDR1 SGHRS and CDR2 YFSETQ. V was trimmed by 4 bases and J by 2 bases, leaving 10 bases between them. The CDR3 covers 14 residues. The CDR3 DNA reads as TGCGCCAGCAGCCCAGACCGGGGCAATCAGCCCCAGCATTTT. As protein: CASSPDRGNQPQHF.

CDR3: CASCLRVSSTDTQYF. CDR3 bases: TGTGCCAGCTGCCTACGCGTGTCTAGCACAGATACGCAGTATTTT. This chain uses TRBV27 with TRBJ2-3; D gene uncertain. V lost 8 bases and J lost 0, with 15 bases in between. The CDR3 loop spans 15 amino acids. Germline V lookup: CDR1 MNHEY, CDR2 SMNVEV (reference sequence).

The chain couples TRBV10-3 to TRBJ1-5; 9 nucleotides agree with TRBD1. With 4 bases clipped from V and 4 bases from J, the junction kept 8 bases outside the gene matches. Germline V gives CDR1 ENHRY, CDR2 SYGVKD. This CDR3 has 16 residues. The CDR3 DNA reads TGTGCCATCAGTGGTTCACAGGGGGCGGGGAATCAGCCCCAGCATTTT. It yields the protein CAISGSQGAGNQPQHF.

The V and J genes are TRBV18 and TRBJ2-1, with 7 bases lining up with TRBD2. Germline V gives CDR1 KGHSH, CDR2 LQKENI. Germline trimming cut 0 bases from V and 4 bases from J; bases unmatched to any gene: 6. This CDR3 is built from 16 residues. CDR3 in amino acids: CASSPPEGRAYNEQFF. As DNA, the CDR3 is TGTGCCAGCTCACCACCGGAGGGGAGGGCATACAATGAGCAGTTCTTC.

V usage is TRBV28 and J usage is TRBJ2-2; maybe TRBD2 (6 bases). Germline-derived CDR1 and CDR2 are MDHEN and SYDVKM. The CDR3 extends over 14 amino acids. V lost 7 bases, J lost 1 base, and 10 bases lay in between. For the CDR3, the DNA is TGTGCCAGCACCCGGGACTTGAACACCGGGGAGCTGTTTTTT. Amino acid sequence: CASTRDLNTGELFF.

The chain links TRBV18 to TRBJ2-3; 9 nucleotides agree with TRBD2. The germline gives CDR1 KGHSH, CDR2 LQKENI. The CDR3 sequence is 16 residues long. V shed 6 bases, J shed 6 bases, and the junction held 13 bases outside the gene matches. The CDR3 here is CASSHNSGSGEDTQYF. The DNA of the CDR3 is TGTGCCAGCTCTCACAATAGCGGGAGCGGTGAGGATACGCAGTATTTT.

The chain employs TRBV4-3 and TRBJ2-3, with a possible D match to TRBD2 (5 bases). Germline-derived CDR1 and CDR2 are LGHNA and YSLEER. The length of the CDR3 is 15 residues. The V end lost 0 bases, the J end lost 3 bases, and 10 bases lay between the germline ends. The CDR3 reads CASSQDRSGTDTQYF. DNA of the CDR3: TGCGCCAGCAGCCAAGATCGGTCGGGAACAGATACGCAGTATTTT.

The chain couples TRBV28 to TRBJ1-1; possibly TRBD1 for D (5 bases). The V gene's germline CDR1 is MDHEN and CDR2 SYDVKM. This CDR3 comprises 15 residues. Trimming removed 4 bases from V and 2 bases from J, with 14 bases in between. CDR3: CASSWGGVPNTEAFF. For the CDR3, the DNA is TGTGCCAGCAGTTGGGGGGGGGTTCCAAACACTGAAGCTTTCTTT.

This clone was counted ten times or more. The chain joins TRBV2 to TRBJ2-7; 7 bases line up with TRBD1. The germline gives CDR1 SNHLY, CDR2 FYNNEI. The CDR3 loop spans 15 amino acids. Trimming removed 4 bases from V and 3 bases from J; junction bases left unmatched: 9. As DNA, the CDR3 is TGTGCCAGCAGTGCCCTATGGACAGGACTCTACGAGCAGTACTTC. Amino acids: CASSALWTGLYEQYF. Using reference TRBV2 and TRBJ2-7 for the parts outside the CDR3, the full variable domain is EPEVTQTPSHQVTQMGQEVILRCVPISNHLYFYWYRQILGQKVEFLVSFYNNEISEKSEIFDDQFSVERPDGSNFTLKIRSTKLEDSAMYFCASSALWTGLYEQYFGPGTRLTVT.

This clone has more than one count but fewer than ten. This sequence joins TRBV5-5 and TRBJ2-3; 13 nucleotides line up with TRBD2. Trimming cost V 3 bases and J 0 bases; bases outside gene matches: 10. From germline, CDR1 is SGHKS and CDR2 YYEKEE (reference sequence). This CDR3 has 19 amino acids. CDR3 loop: CASSSLAGGASASTDTQYF. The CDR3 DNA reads TGTGCCAGCAGCTCACTAGCGGGAGGGGCATCTGCTAGCACAGATACGCAGTATTTT.

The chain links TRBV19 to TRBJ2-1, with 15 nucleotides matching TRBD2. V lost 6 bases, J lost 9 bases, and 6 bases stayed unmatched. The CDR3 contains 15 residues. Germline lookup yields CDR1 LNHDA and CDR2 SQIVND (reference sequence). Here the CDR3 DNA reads TGTGCCAGTAGGGGACTAGCGGGAGGCCACGGTGAGCAGTTCTTC. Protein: CASRGLAGGHGEQFF.

The CDR3 DNA is TGTGCCAGCAGTACTCTGTCTGGGACTAGCGGGAATGAGCAGTTCTTC. Translating gives CASSTLSGTSGNEQFF. The chain uses TRBV11-3 and TRBJ2-1; 12 nucleotides align to TRBD2. Germline V gene lookup returns CDR1 SGHNT and CDR2 YENEEA. Losses at the gene ends were 6 bases for V and 7 bases for J; bases not matched to a gene: 10. The CDR3 extends over 16 amino acids.

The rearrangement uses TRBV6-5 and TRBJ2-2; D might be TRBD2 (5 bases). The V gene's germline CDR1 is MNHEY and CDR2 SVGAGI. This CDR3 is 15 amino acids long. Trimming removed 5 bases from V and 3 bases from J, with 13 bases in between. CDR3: CASSPPGSHTGELFF. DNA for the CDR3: TGTGCCAGCAGTCCTCCGGGGAGTCACACCGGGGAGCTGTTTTTT.

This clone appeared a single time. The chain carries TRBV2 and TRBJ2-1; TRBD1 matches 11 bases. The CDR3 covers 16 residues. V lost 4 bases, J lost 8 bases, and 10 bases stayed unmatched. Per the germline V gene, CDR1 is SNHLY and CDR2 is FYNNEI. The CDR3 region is CASSAPGQGARDEQFF. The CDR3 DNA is TGTGCCAGCAGTGCCCCCGGACAGGGGGCACGAGATGAGCAGTTCTTC.

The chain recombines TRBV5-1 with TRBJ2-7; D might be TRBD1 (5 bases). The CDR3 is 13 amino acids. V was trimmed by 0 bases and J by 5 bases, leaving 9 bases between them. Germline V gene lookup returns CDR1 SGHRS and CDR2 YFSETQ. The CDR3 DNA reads TGCGCCAGCAGCTTGGCAGGGTTGGACGAGCAGTACTTC. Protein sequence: CASSLAGLDEQYF.

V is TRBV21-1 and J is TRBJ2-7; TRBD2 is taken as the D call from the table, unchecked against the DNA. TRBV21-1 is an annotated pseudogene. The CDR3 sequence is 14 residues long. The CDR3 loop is CASPLAGWPYEQYF. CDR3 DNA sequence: TGTGCCAGCCCCCTAGCGGGATGGCCCTACGAGCAGTACTTC.

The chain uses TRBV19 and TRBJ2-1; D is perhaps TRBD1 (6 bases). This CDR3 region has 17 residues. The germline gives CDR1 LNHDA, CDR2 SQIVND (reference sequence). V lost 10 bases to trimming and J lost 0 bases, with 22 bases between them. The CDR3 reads CATQPQGFSSSYNEQFF. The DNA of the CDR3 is TGTGCCACCCAACCACAGGGCTTCTCGAGCTCCTACAATGAGCAGTTCTTC.

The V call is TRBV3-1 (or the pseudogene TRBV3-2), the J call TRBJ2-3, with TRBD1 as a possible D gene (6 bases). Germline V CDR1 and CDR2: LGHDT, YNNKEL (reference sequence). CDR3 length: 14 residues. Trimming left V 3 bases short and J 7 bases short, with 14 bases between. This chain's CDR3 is CASSHLATGNTQYF. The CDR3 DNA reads TGTGCCAGCAGCCATCTTGCAACAGGGAATACGCAGTATTTT.